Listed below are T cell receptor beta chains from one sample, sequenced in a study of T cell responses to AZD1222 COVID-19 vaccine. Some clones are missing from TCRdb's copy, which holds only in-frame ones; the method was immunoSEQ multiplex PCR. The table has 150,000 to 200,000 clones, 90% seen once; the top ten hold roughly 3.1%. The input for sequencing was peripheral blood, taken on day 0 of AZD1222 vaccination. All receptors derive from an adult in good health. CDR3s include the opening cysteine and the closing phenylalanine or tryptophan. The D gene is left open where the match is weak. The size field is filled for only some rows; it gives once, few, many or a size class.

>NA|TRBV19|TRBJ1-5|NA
CASSILRLGRTLSNQPQHF
TGTGCCAGTAGTATTCTCCGCTTGGGCAGGACCCTTAGCAATCAGCCCCAGCATTTT
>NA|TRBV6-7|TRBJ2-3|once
CASQVPQATDTQYF
TGTGCCAGCCAGGTCCCACAGGCCACAGATACGCAGTATTTT
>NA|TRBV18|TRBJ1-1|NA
CASSPEGLSTEAFF
TGTGCCAGCTCACCGGAGGGGCTGAGCACTGAAGCTTTCTTT
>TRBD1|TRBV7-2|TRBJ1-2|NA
CASSLGGGFNYGYTF
TGTGCCAGCAGCTTAGGAGGGGGCTTCAACTATGGCTACACCTTC
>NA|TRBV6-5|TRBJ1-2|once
CASSPRGGTLYGYTF
TGTGCCAGCAGTCCAAGGGGGGGGACTCTCTATGGCTACACCTTC
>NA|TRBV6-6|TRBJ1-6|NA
CASKSNSPLHF
TGTGCCAGCAAAAGTAATTCACCCCTCCACTTT
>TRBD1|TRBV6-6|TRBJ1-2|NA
CASSSPGQADGYTF
TGTGCCAGCAGTTCGCCCGGACAGGCGGATGGCTACACCTTC
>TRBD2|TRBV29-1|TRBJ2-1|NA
CSVDKVAGAISSYNEQFF
TGCAGCGTTGATAAGGTAGCGGGGGCCATAAGCTCCTACAATGAGCAGTTCTTC
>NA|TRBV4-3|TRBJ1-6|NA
CASSQDRAENSPLHF
TGCGCCAGCAGCCAAGATAGGGCAGAAAATTCACCCCTCCACTTT
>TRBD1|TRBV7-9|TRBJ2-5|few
CASSAVDGRGLETQYF
TGTGCCAGCAGCGCAGTCGACGGTAGGGGGCTAGAGACCCAGTACTTC
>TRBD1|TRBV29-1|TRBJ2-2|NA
CSVVGTGGTNTGELFF
TGCAGCGTTGTGGGGACAGGGGGTACGAACACCGGGGAGCTGTTTTTT
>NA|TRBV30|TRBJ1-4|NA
CAWSARVGVGTNEKLFF
TGTGCCTGGAGCGCAAGGGTGGGGGTCGGCACTAATGAAAAACTGTTTTTT
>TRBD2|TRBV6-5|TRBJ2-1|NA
CASSYSRGGQNEQFF
TGTGCCAGCAGTTACTCGCGGGGGGGCCAAAATGAGCAGTTCTTC
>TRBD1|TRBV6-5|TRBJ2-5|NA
CASSYGTGGFETQYF
TGTGCCAGCAGTTACGGGACAGGGGGGTTCGAGACCCAGTACTTC
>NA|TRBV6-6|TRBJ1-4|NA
CASSYGQTNEKLFF
TGTGCCAGCAGTTACGGGCAGACTAATGAAAAACTGTTTTTT
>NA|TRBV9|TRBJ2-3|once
CASSLYTDTQYF
TGTGCCAGCAGCTTGTACACAGATACGCAGTATTTT
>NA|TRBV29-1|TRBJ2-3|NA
CSVALSDTQYF
TGCAGCGTTGCCCTCTCAGATACGCAGTATTTT
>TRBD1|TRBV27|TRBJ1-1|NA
CASSSWTGLHGTEAFF
TGTGCCAGCAGTTCATGGACAGGGCTGCATGGCACTGAAGCTTTCTTT
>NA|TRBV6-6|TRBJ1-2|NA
CASSYSMANYGYTF
TGTGCCAGCAGTTACTCGATGGCCAACTATGGCTACACCTTC
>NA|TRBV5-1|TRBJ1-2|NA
CASSLGPGESYTF
TGCGCCAGCAGCTTGGGACCGGGGGAAAGCTACACCTTC
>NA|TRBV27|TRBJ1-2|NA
CASSSRAGWIGYTF
TGTGCCAGCAGTTCCCGCGCAGGGTGGATTGGCTACACCTTC
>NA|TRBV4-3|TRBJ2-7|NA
CASSQDSRLGEQYF
TGCGCCAGCAGCCAAGATAGCAGGCTGGGGGAGCAGTACTTC
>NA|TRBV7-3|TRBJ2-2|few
CASSLGQPNTGELFF
TGTGCCAGCAGCTTAGGACAACCGAACACCGGGGAGCTGTTTTTT
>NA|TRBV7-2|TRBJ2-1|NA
CASTDPGTLGGNEQFF
TGTGCCAGCACCGACCCCGGGACTCTAGGGGGCAATGAGCAGTTCTTC
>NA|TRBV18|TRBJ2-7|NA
CASSADLYEQYF
TGTGCCAGCTCAGCAGACCTATACGAGCAGTACTTC
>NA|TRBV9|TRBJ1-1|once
CASSGDTHTEAFF
TGTGCCAGCAGCGGTGACACCCACACTGAAGCTTTCTTT
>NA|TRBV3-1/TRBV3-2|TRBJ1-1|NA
CASSQVGRAWTEAFF
TGTGCCAGCAGCCAAGTGGGTAGGGCGTGGACTGAAGCTTTCTTT
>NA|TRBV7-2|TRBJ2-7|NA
CASSLGGGAVPYEQYF
TGTGCCAGCAGCTTAGGAGGGGGGGCCGTCCCCTACGAGCAGTACTTC
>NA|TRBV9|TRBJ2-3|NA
CASSVEGLQDTQYF
TGTGCCAGCAGCGTAGAGGGCTTGCAAGATACGCAGTATTTT
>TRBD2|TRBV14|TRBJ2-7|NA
CASSQPGLAGIYEQYF
TGTGCCAGCAGCCAACCTGGACTAGCGGGTATCTACGAGCAGTACTTC
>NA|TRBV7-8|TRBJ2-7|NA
CASSPGRSYEQYF
TGTGCCAGCAGCCCAGGGCGTTCTTACGAGCAGTACTTC
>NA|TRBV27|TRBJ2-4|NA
CASSFKQGGDIQYF
TGTGCCAGCAGTTTCAAACAGGGAGGAGACATTCAGTACTTC
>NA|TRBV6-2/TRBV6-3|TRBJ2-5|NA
CASSKQETQYF
TGTGCCAGCAGTAAACAAGAGACCCAGTACTTC
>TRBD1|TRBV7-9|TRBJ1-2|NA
CASSDDRGVYGYTF
TGTGCCAGCAGCGACGACAGGGGAGTTTATGGCTACACCTTC
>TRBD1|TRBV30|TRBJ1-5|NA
CAWSVGQGAYQPQHF
TGTGCCTGGAGTGTGGGACAGGGGGCTTATCAGCCCCAGCATTTT
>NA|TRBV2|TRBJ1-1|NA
CASSLGEAFF
TGTGCCAGCAGTTTGGGTGAAGCTTTCTTT
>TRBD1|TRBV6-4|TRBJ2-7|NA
CASSYGQGKEGYEQYF
TGTGCCAGCAGTTACGGACAGGGGAAAGAGGGGTACGAGCAGTACTTC
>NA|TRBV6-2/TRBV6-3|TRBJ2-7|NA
CASSYRPGWDSYEQYF
TGTGCCAGCAGTTACCGTCCGGGTTGGGACTCCTACGAGCAGTACTTC
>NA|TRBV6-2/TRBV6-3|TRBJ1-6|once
CASSFTQGWRNSPLHF
TGTGCCAGCAGTTTTACCCAGGGATGGCGTAATTCACCCCTCCACTTT
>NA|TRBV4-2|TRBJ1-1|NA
CASSRRQAGTEAFF
TGTGCCAGCAGCCGAAGACAGGCCGGCACTGAAGCTTTCTTT